This entry concerns a single T cell receptor beta chain. Its antigen remains undetermined. Per-nucleotide qualities are absent, and no much larger clonotype sits a single base away. This sample was included in a study of T cell repertoires in cytomegalovirus infection (dated by TCRdb to 2018 to 2020). About the investigation overall: Donor HLA type was relevant to the analysis, because carriage of CMV infection together with the matching HLA type was indicated by public TCR beta signatures.

On the study overall, not on this receptor specifically: In both this cohort and an independent approximately 400-donor cohort, the cumulative frequency of public TCR beta family members distinguished carriers of CMV infection plus the relevant HLA type. The ex vivo response was dominated by HLA-C-restricted CMV-specific TCR beta clonotypes, and the single most frequent clonotype in two of eight donors was supplied by these HLA-C-restricted clonotypes.

Cut back by 0 bases and 4 bases, the V and J ends lie 9 bases apart. CDR1 and CDR2 were assigned from the germline V gene (reference sequence) as LGHDT and YNNKEL. The CDR3 contains 14 residues, cysteine and phenylalanine counted. The kept DNA is CDR3 alone, 42 bases in frame from the first base. Sequencing was carried out with an Illumina HiSeq 1500. TCRdb passed the public sequencing reads through fastp at Q25 and MiXCR, retaining productive beta sequences. Each entry merges the rows of one CDR3 protein and shows their most common DNA and genes. The sample contains some 400,000 distinct CDR3 sequences, approximately 33% of them found a single time. The biggest ten clones account for approximately 14% of the sample.

The chain uses TRBV3-1 and TRBJ1-2, and perhaps TRBD1 as D gene, on 5 matching bases. The receptor was derived from a human donor in good health (CMV status not recorded). Some clones in this sample may be carry-over from other donors' samples. Sequencing was carried out using PBMCs. The nucleotide sequence reads as follows: TGTGCCAGCAGCCAAGACAGGGTACCCTATGGCTACACCTTC. This translates into CASSQDRVPYGYTF.